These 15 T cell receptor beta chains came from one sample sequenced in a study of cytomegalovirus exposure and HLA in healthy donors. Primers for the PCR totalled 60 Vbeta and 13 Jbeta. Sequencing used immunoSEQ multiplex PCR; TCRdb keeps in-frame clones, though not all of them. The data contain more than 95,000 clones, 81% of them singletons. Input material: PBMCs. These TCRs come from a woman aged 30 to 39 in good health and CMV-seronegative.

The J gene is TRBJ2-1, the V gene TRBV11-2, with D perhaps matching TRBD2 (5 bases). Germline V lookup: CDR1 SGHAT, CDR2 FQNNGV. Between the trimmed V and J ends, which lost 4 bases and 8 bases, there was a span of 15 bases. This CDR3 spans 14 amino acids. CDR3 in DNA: TGTGCCAGCAGCTCCCAGGCGGGTCTGGATGAGCAGTTCTTC. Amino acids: CASSSQAGLDEQFF.

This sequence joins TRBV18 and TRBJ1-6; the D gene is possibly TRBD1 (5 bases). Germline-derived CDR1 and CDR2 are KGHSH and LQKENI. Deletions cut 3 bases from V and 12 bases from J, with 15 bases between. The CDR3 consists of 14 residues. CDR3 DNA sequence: TGTGCCAGCTCACCGGATCCCCAGGGTGGACCCCTCCACTTT. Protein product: CASSPDPQGGPLHF.

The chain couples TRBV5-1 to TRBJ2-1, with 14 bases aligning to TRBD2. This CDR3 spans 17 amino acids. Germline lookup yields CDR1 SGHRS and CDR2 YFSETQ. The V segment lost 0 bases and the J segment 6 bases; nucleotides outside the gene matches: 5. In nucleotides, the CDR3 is TGCGCCAGCAGCTTGGGGGGACTAGCGGGAGAAACCAATGAGCAGTTCTTC. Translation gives CASSLGGLAGETNEQFF.

This chain's CDR3 is CAIESSGTREQYF. CDR3 in DNA: TGTGCCATCGAATCTAGCGGGACCCGCGAGCAGTACTTC. V usage is TRBV10-3 and J usage is TRBJ2-5; TRBD2 aligns across 9 bases. The DNA matches TRBJ2-7 better at its end, which makes the J call doubtful. The length of the CDR3 is 13 residues. In germline, CDR1 is ENHRY, CDR2 SYGVKD.

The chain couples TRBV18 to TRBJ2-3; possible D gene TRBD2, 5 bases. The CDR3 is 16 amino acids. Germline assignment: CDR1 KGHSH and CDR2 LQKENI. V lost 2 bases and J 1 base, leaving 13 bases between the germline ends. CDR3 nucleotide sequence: TGTGCCAGCTCACCAGTCGCTGGGAGTGGCACAGATACGCAGTATTTT. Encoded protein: CASSPVAGSGTDTQYF.

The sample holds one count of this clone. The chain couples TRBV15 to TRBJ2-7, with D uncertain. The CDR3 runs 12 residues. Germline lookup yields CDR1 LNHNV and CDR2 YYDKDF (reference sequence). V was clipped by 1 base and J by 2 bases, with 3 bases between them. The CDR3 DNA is TGTGCCACCAGCAGAGGTACCTACGAGCAGTACTTC. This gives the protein CATSRGTYEQYF.

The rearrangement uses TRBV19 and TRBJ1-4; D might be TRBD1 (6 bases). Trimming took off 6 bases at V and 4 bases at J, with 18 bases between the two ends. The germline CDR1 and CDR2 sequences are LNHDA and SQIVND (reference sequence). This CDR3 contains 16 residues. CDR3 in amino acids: CASRGGRAFSNEKLFF. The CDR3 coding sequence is TGTGCCAGTAGGGGGGGGCGGGCGTTTAGTAATGAAAAACTGTTTTTT.

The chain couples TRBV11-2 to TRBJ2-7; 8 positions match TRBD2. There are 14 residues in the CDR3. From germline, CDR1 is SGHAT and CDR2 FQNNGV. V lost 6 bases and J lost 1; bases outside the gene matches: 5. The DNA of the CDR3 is TGTGCCAGCAGAAAACTAGCGGAGTCCTACGAGCAGTACTTC. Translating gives CASRKLAESYEQYF.

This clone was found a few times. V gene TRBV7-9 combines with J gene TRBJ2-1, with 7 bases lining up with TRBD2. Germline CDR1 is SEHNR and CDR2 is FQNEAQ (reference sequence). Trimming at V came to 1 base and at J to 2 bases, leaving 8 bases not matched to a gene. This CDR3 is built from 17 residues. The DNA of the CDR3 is TGTGCCAGCAGCTTAGTCAATGGCGCGGGAGCCTACAATGAGCAGTTCTTC. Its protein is CASSLVNGAGAYNEQFF.

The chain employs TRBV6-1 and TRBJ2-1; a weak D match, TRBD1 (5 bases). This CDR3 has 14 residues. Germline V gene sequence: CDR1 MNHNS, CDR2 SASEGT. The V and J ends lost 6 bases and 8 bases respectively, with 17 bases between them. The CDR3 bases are TGTGCCAGCAGGCCAGGGCTAGTGGTCGATGAGCAGTTCTTC. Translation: CASRPGLVVDEQFF.

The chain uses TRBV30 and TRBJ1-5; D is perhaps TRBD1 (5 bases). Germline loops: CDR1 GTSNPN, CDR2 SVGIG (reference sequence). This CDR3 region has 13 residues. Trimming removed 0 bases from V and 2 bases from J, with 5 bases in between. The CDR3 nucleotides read TGTGCCTGGAGTGTACAGGGCAATCAGCCCCAGCATTTT. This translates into CAWSVQGNQPQHF. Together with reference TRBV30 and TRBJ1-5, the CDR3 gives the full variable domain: SQTIHQWPATLVQPVGSPLSLECTVEGTSNPNLYWYRQAAGRGLQLLFYSVGIGQISSEVPQNLSASRPQDRQFILSSKKLLLSDSGFYLCAWSVQGNQPQHFGDGTRLSIL.

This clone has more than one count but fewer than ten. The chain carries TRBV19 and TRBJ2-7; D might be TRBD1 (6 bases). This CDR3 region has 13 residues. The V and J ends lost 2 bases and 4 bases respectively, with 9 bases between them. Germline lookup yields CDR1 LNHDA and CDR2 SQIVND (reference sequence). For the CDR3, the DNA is TGTGCCAGTAGTATAACAGGGTGGTACGAGCAGTACTTC. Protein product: CASSITGWYEQYF.

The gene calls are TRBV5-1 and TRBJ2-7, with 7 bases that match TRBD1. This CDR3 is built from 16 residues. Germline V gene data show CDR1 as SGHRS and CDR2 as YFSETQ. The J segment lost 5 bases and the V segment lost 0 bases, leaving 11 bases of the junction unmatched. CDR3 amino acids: CASSLGSGGSIHEQYF. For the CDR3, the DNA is TGCGCCAGCAGCTTGGGTTCAGGGGGATCAATCCACGAGCAGTACTTC.

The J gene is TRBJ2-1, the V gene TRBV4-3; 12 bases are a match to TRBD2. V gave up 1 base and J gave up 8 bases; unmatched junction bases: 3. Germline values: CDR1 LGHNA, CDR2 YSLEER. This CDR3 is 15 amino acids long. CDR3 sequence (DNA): TGCGCCAGCAGCCAAGGACTAGCGGGAGTGTATGAGCAGTTCTTC. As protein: CASSQGLAGVYEQFF.

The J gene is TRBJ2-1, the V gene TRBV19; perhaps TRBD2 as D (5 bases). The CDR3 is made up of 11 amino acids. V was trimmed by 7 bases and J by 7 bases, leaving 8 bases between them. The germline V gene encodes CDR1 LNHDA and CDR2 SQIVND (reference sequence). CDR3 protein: CASTQRNEQFF. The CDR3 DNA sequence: TGTGCCAGTACTCAGCGGAATGAGCAGTTCTTC.